This TCR beta chain was captured by sequencing in a study of blood T cell repertoires in COVID-19. About the research overall: Collection of acute and convalescent COVID-19 samples took place in the United States, Italy and Spain. The cDNA or gDNA used as material had been derived from T cells, B-cell-depleted T cells, or PBMCs.

The germline gives CDR1 ENHRY, CDR2 SYGVKD. The CDR3 runs to 13 residues. Trimming removed 6 bases from V and 3 bases from J, with 12 bases in between. Authors' data handling: Scientists estimated how many nucleated cells there were by amplifying reference gene primers. Only in-frame clones appear in the TCRdb table, and some are missing; sequencing was by immunoSEQ multiplex PCR. V and J calls and clone size are copied from that table; D and trimming were computed from the DNA. In the table there are around 200,000 clones, 75% to 90% of which are singletons. The chain couples TRBV10-3 to TRBJ2-7; TRBD1 is a possible D gene (6 bases). The source material was peripheral blood. This TCR was sampled from a man aged 35 to 55 with acute or convalescent COVID-19. CDR3 sequence reads: CAIRSGDNYEQYF. The CDR3 coding sequence is TGTGCCATCAGGTCTGGGGACAACTACGAGCAGTACTTC.